This TCR beta chain was identified during a study of blood T cell repertoires in COVID-19. Generated by immunoSEQ multiplex PCR, the TCRdb table keeps only in-frame clones and is missing some. The sample consists of 250,000 to 400,000 clones, roughly nine tenths of them appearing once. The sequence was collected from a young woman with COVID-19, enrolled during active disease. The sample consisted of peripheral blood.

The CDR3 DNA reads TGTGCCAGCAGTGAGGGAGGGGACAACGTCTATGGCTACACCTTC. This sequence encodes CASSEGGDNVYGYTF. The chain uses TRBV6-1 and TRBJ1-2; TRBD1 might be the D (6 bases). This CDR3 comprises 15 residues. In germline, CDR1 is MNHNS, CDR2 SASEGT. Trimming pared 3 bases from V and 4 bases from J, leaving 15 bases between.